This T cell receptor (beta chain) comes out of a study of CD8+CD57+ T cells in acquired aplastic anemia. Overall study context: An average of 3.2 ug of DNA was obtained from sorted CD4+ and CD8+ cells.

There are a few counts of this clonotype. Genomic DNA constituted the template upon which TCR beta VDJ and CDR3 profiling was performed. TCRdb ran MiXCR on the reads and lists one entry per CDR3 protein. The sample has just over 450,000 distinct CDR3 sequences; roughly a third are singletons. Patients who underwent sequencing had shown CD8+CD57+ cell expansion by flow cytometry. The source material was sorted CD4+, CD8+, or CD8+CD57+ T cells (not recorded which) from PBMCs. This clonotype was sampled from a human donor with aplastic anemia.

The CDR3 DNA follows: TGTGCCACCAGCAGCCCGGGAGGGAGTGAAAACACCATATATTTT. It specifies CATSSPGGSENTIYF. The V gene is TRBV15, the J gene TRBJ1-3; D uncertain. Germline V gene lookup returns CDR1 LNHNV and CDR2 YYDKDF (reference sequence). V lost 3 bases, J lost 6 bases, and 15 bases lay in between. CDR3 size: 15 residues.